The T cell receptor beta chain described here comes from a study of blood T cell repertoires in COVID-19. The CDR3 consists of 15 residues. CDR1 and CDR2 from the germline V gene are MRHNA and SNTAGT. V was cut by 4 bases and J by 1 base, with 8 bases left in between. Generated by immunoSEQ multiplex PCR, the TCRdb table keeps only in-frame clones and is missing some. The profile shows 95,000 to 100,000 clones, about 89% of them singletons. Sequenced: peripheral blood. The receptor was derived from a man over 45 with acute or convalescent COVID-19. The V and J genes are TRBV6-4 and TRBJ2-6; weak D call: TRBD2 (5 bases). The CDR3 loop is CASSGTVSGANVLTF. In DNA form, the CDR3 reads TGTGCCAGCAGTGGGACTGTATCTGGGGCCAACGTCCTGACTTTC.